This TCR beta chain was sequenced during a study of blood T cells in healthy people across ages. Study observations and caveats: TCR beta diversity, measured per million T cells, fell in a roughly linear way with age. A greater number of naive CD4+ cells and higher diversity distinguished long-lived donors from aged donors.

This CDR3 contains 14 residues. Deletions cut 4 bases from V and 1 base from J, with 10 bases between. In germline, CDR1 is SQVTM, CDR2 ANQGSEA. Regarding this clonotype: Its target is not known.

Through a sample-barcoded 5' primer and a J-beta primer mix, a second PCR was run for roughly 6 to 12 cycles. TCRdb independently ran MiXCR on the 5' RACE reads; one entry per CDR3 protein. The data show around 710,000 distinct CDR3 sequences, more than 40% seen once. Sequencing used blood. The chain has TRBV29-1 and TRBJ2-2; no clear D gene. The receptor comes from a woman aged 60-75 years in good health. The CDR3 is CSVAAPRNTGELFF. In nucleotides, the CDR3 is TGCAGCGTTGCGGCACCACGGAACACCGGGGAGCTGTTTTTT.